The clone carrying this T cell receptor (beta chain) was observed a handful of times. V was clipped by 3 bases and J by 2 bases; unmatched bases: 7. Looked up from germline, CDR1 is SGHDN and CDR2 is FVKESK. CDR3 length: 17 amino acids. CD4+ and CD8+ T cells were sorted from PBMCs. The sample originates from a study of CD8+ T cells in alopecia areata. After isolation, RNA underwent reverse transcription to generate cDNA as the sequencing template. Profiled with immunoSEQ multiplex PCR; TCRdb holds only in-frame clones, not every one. The sample has a few hundred thousand clones, 45% to 70% seen once. The sequencing sample was made of CD8+ T cells sorted from blood. The V and J genes are TRBV14 and TRBJ2-7; 13 nucleotides line up with TRBD2. The receptor's source is a human donor in good health. The chain's CDR3 is CASSQYQLAGGTYEQYF. Here the CDR3 DNA reads TGTGCCAGCAGCCAGTACCAACTAGCGGGGGGGACCTACGAGCAGTACTTC.